This T cell receptor beta chain stems from a study of blood T cell repertoires in COVID-19. Study at large: COVID-19 samples, acute and convalescent, were from the United States, Italy and Spain.

Per the study methods: Amplification of reference gene primers was used by the study to estimate nucleated cell counts. Only in-frame clones appear in the TCRdb table, and some are missing; sequencing was by immunoSEQ multiplex PCR. V, J and clone size are taken as reported in that table, and D and trimming were inferred from the DNA itself. The table records tens of thousands of clones, approximately 90% of them present only once. Unmatched junction bases numbered 14, after V lost 11 bases and J lost 8 bases. CDR3 size: 14 residues. Germline CDR1 and CDR2: ENHRY and SYGVKD. The source of this sequence is a human donor in a cohort sampled during active COVID-19. The sample was peripheral blood. This chain joins TRBV10-3 and TRBJ1-4, with 7 positions matching TRBD1. Written as DNA, the CDR3 is TGTGCCGTTGGACAGGACCGGCGGGCCGAAAAACTGTTTTTT. This codes for CAVGQDRRAEKLFF.